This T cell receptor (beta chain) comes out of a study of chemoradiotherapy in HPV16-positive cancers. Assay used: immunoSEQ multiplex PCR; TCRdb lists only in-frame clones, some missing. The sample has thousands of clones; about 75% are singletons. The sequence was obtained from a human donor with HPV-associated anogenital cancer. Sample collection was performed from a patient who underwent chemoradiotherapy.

Written as DNA, the CDR3 is TGTGCCAGCAGGCACGAAGGGGTTGGTAATGAGCAGTTCTTC. Amino acid sequence: CASRHEGVGNEQFF. This chain joins TRBV6-6 and TRBJ2-1, with TRBD1 as a possible D gene (5 bases). Trimming removed 6 bases from V and 7 bases from J, with 16 bases in between. Germline CDR1 reads MNHNY; CDR2 reads SVGAGI (reference sequence). The CDR3 totals 14 residues.